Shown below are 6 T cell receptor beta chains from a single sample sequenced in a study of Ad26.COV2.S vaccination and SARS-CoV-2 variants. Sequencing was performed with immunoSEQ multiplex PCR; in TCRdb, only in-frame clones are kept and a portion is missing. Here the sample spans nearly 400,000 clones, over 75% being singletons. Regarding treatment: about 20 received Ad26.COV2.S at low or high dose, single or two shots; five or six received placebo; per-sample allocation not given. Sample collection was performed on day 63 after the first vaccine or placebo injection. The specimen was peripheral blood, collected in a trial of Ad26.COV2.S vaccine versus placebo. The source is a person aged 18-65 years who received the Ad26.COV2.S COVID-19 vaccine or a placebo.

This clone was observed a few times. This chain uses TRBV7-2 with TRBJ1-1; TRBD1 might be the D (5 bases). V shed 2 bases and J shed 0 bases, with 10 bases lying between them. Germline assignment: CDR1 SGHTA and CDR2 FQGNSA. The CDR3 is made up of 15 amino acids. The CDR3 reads CASSLSPTVNTEAFF. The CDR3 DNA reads TGTGCCAGCAGCTTAAGTCCGACAGTGAACACTGAAGCTTTCTTT.

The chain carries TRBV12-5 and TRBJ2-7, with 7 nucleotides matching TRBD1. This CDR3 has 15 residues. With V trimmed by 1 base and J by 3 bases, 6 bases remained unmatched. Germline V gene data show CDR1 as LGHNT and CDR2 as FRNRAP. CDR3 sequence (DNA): TGTGCTAGTGGTTTGGGGGGACAGTGGGGCTACGAGCAGTACTTC. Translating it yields CASGLGGQWGYEQYF. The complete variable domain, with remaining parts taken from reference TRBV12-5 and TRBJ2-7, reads DARVTQTPRHKVTEMGQEVTMRCQPILGHNTVFWYRQTMMQGLELLAYFRNRAPLDDSGMPKDRFSAEMPDATLATLKIQPSEPRDSAVYFCASGLGGQWGYEQYFGPGTRLTVT.

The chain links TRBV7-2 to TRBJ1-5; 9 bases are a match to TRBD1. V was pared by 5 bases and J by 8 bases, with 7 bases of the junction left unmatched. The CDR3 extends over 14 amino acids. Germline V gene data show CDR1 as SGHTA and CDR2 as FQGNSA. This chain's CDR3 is CASSAGQGSEPQHF. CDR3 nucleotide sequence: TGTGCCAGCAGCGCGGGACAGGGAAGTGAGCCCCAGCATTTT.

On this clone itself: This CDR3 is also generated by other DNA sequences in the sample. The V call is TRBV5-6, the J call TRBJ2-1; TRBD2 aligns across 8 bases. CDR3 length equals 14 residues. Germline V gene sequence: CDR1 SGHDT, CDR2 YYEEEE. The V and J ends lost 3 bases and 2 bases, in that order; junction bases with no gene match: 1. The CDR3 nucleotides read TGTGCCAGCAGCTCGGGACTAGCCTACAATGAGCAGTTCTTC. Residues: CASSSGLAYNEQFF.

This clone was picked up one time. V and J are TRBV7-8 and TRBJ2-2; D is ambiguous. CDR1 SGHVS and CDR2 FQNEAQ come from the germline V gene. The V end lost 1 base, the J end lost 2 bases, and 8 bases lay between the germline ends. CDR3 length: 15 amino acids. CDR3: CASSLGWGNTGELFF. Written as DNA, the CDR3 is TGTGCCAGCAGCTTAGGCTGGGGAAACACCGGGGAGCTGTTTTTT.

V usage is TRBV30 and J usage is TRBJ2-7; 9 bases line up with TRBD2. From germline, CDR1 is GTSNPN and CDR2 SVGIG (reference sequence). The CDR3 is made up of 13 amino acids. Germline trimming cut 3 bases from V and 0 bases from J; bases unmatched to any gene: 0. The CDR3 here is CAWRTSGSYEQYF. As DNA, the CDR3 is TGTGCCTGGAGGACTAGCGGCTCCTACGAGCAGTACTTC.